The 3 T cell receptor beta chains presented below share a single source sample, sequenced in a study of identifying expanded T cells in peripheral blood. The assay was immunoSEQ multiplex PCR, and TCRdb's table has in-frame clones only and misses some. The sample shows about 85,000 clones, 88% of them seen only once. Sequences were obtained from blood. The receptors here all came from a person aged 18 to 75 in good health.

The CDR3 nucleotides read TGTGCCAGCAGCCCGGGCCCCTGGGGTGGCTACACCTTC. It specifies CASSPGPWGGYTF. The genes are TRBV7-2 and TRBJ1-2; D unresolved. Trimming removed 5 bases at V and 7 bases at J, with 14 bases between. CDR3 size: 13 residues. Germline V gene data show CDR1 as SGHTA and CDR2 as FQGNSA.

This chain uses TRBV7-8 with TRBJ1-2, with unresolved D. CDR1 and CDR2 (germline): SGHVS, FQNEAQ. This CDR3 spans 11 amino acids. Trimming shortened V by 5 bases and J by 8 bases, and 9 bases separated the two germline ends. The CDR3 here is CASSPLFGYTF. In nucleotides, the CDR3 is TGTGCCAGCAGCCCCTTGTTCGGCTACACCTTC.

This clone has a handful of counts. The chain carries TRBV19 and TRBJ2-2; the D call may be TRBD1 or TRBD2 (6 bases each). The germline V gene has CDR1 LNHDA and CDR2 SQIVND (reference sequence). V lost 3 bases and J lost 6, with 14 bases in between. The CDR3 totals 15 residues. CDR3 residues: CASSMFGGLAGELFF. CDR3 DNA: TGTGCCAGTAGTATGTTCGGGGGCCTAGCCGGGGAGCTGTTTTTT.